This T cell receptor beta chain stems from a study of blood T cell repertoires in COVID-19. Study-wide context: Italy, Spain and the United States were the sources of the convalescent and acute COVID-19 samples. PBMCs, B-cell-depleted T cells, or T cells provided the cDNA or gDNA that made up the material.

The V gene's germline CDR1 is SGHTA and CDR2 FQGTGA. J lost 2 bases, V lost 5 bases, and 4 bases had no gene match. This CDR3 has 14 amino acids. As originally analysed: How many nucleated cells were present was estimated from reference gene primer amplification. Only in-frame clones appear in the TCRdb table, and some are missing; sequencing was by immunoSEQ multiplex PCR. D and trimming were read from the DNA, whereas the V and J calls and clone size are those reported in that table. The sample carries fewer than 300,000 clones, over 70% recorded once. Input material: peripheral blood. V is TRBV7-3 and J is TRBJ1-1; 8 bases fit TRBD1. This TCR was recovered from a human donor in a cohort sampled during active COVID-19. The chain's CDR3 is CASSPTGDNTEAFF. The CDR3 DNA sequence: TGTGCCAGCAGCCCGACAGGGGACAACACTGAAGCTTTCTTT. The variable domain in full, completed from reference TRBV7-3 and TRBJ1-1, reads GAGVSQTPSNKVTEKGKYVELRCDPISGHTALYWYRQSLGQGPEFLIYFQGTGAADDSGLPNDRFFAVRPEGSVSTLKIQRTERGDSAVYLCASSPTGDNTEAFFGQGTRLTVV.